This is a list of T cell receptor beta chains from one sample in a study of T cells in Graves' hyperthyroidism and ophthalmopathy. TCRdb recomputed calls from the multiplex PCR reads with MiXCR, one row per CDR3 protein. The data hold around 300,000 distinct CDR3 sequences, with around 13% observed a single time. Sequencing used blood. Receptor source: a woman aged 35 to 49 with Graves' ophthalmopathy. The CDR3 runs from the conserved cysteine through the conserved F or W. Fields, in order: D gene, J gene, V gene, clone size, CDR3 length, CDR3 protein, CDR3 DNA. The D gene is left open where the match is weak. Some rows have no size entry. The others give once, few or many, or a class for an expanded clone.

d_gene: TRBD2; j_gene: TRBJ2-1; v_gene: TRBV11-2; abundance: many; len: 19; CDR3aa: CASSLDLWTSLAGGPEQFF; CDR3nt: TGTGCCAGCAGCTTAGACCTTTGGACCTCGCTAGCGGGAGGGCCTGAGCAGTTCTTC
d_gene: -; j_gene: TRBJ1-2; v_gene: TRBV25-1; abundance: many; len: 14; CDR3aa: CASSESGVYYGYTF; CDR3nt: TGTGCCAGCAGTGAATCCGGGGTGTACTATGGCTACACCTTC
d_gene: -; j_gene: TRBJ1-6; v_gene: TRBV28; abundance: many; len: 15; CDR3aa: CASRITAMYNSPLHF; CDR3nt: TGTGCCAGCCGCATAACAGCGATGTATAATTCACCCCTCCACTTT
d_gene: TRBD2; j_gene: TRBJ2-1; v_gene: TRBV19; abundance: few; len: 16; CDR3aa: CASSTTLSGGVNEQFF; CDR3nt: TGTGCCAGTAGTACGACTCTTAGCGGGGGGGTCAATGAGCAGTTCTTC
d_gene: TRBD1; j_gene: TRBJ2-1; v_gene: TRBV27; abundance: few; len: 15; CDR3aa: CASSFGTGVYNEQFF; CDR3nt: TGTGCCAGCAGTTTCGGGACAGGGGTGTACAATGAGCAGTTCTTC
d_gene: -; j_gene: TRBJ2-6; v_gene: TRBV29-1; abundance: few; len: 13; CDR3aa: CSVGVSGANVLTF; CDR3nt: TGCAGCGTTGGGGTTTCTGGGGCCAACGTCCTGACTTTC
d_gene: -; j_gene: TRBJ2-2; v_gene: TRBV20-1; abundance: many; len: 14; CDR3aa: CSAIDNRETGELFF; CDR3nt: TGCAGTGCTATCGATAACAGGGAAACCGGGGAGCTGTTTTTT
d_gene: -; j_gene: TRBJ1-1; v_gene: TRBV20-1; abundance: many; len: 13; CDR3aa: CSAKKGGVPEAFF; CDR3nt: TGCAGTGCTAAGAAAGGGGGGGTTCCTGAAGCTTTCTTT
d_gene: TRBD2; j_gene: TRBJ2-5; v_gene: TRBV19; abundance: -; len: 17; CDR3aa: CASSLGLAGGHQETQYF; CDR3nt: TGTGCCAGTAGTCTCGGACTAGCGGGGGGACACCAAGAGACCCAGTACTTC
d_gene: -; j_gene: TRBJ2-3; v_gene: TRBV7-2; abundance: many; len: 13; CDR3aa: CASSFPSTDTQYF; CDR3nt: TGTGCCAGCAGCTTCCCCAGCACAGATACGCAGTATTTT
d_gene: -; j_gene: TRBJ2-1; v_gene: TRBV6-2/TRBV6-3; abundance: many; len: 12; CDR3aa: CASSYSGLGQFF; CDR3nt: TGTGCCAGCAGTTATTCGGGTTTGGGGCAGTTCTTC
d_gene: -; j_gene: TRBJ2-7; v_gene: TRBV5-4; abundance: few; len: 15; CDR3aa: CASSGKTGNQGEQYF; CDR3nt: TGTGCCAGCAGCGGAAAAACCGGGAACCAAGGCGAGCAGTACTTC
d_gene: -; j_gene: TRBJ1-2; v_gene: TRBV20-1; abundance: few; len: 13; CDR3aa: CSARVRGDYGYTF; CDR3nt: TGCAGTGCTAGGGTCCGGGGGGACTATGGCTACACCTTC
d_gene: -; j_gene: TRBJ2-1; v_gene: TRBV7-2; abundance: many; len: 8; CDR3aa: CALGEQFF; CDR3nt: TGTGCCCTGGGTGAGCAGTTCTTC
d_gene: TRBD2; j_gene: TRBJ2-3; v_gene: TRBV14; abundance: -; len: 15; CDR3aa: CASSQLSGGGDTQYF; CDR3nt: TGTGCCAGCAGCCAACTTAGCGGGGGAGGAGATACGCAGTATTTT
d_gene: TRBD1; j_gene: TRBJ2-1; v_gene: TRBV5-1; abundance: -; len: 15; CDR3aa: CASGAQGIYNDEQFF; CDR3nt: TGCGCCAGCGGAGCACAGGGGATTTACAACGATGAGCAGTTCTTC
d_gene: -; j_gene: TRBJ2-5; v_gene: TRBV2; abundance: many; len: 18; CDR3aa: CASSEAVPGDFIPETQYF; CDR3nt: TGTGCCAGCAGTGAAGCGGTACCAGGGGACTTCATCCCAGAGACCCAGTACTTC
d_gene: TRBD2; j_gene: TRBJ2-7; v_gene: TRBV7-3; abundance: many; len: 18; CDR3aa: CASSLCCAGALSSYEQYF; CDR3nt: TGTGCCAGCAGCTTATGTTGCGCGGGAGCCCTCTCATCTTACGAGCAGTACTTC
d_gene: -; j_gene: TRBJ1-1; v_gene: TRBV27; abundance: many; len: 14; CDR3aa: CASSFGDGLTEAFF; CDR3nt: TGTGCCAGCAGTTTTGGGGATGGATTGACTGAAGCTTTCTTT
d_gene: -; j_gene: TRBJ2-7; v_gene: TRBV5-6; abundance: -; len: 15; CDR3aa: CASSVWAGRSYEQYF; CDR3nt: TGTGCCAGCAGCGTTTGGGCGGGACGGTCCTACGAGCAGTACTTC
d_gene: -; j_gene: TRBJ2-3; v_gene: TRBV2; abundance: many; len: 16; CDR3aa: CASSVSPEGDTDTQYF; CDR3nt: TGTGCCAGCAGTGTATCGCCAGAGGGGGATACAGATACGCAGTATTTT
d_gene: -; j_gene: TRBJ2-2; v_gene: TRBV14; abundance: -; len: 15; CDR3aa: CASSQGIGNTGELFF; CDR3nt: TGTGCCAGCAGCCAAGGGATCGGGAACACCGGGGAGCTGTTTTTT
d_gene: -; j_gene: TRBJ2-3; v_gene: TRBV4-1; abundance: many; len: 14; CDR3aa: CASSWTASTDTQYF; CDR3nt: TGCGCCAGCAGCTGGACAGCGAGCACAGATACGCAGTATTTT
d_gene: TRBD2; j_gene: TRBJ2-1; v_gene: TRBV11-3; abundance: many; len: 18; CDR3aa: CASSLVLAGPSSYNEQFF; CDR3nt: TGTGCCAGCAGCTTAGTACTAGCGGGCCCCAGCTCCTACAATGAGCAGTTCTTC
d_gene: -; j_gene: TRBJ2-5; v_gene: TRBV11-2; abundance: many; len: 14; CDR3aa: CASSLVGGVETQYF; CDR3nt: TGTGCCAGCAGCTTAGTGGGCGGAGTAGAGACCCAGTACTTC
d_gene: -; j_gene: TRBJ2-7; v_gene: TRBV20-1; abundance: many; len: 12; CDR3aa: CSALLGSDEQYF; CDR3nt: TGCAGTGCGCTACTAGGTAGCGACGAGCAGTACTTC
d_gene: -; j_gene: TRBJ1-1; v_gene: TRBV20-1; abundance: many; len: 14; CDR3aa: CSATRVVGNTEAFF; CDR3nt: TGCAGTGCTACCAGGGTTGTGGGGAACACTGAAGCTTTCTTT
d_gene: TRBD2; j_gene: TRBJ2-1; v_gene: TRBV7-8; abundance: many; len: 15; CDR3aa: CASSLEVAGGRGQFF; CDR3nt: TGTGCCAGCAGCTTAGAAGTAGCGGGAGGTAGGGGGCAGTTCTTC
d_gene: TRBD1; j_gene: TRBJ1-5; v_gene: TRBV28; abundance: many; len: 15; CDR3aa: CASSQTGPSNQPQHF; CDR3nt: TGTGCCAGCAGCCAGACAGGGCCAAGCAATCAGCCCCAGCATTTT
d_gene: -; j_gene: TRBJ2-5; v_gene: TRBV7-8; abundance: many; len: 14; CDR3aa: CASSLNQGRETQYF; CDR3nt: TGTGCCAGCAGCTTAAACCAAGGGAGAGAGACCCAGTACTTC
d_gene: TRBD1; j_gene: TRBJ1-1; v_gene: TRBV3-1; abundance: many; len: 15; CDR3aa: CASSPRTGQGSGAFF; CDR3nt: TGTGCCAGCAGCCCCCGAACTGGACAGGGGTCCGGAGCTTTCTTT
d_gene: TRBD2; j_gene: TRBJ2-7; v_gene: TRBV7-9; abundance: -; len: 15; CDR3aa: CASSSPGLPPYEQYF; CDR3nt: TGTGCCAGCAGCTCACCGGGACTACCACCCTACGAGCAGTACTTC
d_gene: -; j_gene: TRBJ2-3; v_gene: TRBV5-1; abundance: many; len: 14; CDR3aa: CATQEIGSTDTQYF; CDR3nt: TGCGCCACCCAGGAAATTGGGAGCACAGATACGCAGTATTTT
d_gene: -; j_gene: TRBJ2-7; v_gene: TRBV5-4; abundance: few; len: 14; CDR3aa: CASSLEQGSYEQYF; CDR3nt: TGTGCCAGCAGCTTGGAGCAGGGCTCCTACGAGCAGTACTTC
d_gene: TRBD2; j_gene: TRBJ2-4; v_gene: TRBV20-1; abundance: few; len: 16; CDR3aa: CSARVTSEIAKNIQYF; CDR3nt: TGCAGTGCTAGAGTAACTAGCGAGATAGCCAAAAACATTCAGTACTTC
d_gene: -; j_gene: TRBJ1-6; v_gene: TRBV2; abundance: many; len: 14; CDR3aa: CASSDEIVSSPLHF; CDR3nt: TGTGCCAGCAGTGACGAGATTGTAAGTTCACCCCTCCACTTT
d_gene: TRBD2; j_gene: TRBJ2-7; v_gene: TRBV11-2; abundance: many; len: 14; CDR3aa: CATNSAGGPYEQYF; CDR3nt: TGTGCGACGAACTCAGCGGGGGGGCCCTACGAGCAGTACTTC
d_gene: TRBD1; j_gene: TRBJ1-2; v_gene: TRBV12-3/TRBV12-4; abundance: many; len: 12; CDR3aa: CASTSTGVGYTF; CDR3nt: TGTGCCAGCACATCGACAGGGGTTGGCTACACCTTC